The clone carrying this TCR beta chain appeared a single time. Using immunoSEQ multiplex PCR, the repertoire was profiled, and TCRdb retains in-frame clones only, with some absent. This table has over 70,000 clones, roughly 92% appearing once. The record originates from a study of T cell changes during pregnancy in multiple sclerosis. The CDR3 has 22 residues. From germline, CDR1 is MDHEN and CDR2 SYDVKM. The junction had 25 bases not matched to a gene; V was cut back by 5 bases and J by 2 bases. V and J are TRBV28 and TRBJ2-3; the match to TRBD2 covers 10 bases. Sequencing used peripheral blood, obtained in the third trimester of pregnancy. This sequence was found in a female donor in good health, enrolled as a control in a pregnancy study. Here the CDR3 DNA reads TGTGCCAGCAGTACCCAATTTAGCGGGGGGCCCGCATCGGTCGTCGTCACAGATACGCAGTATTTT. Its protein product is CASSTQFSGGPASVVVTDTQYF.